What follows is one T cell receptor (beta chain) and its context. Between the trimmed V and J ends, which lost 7 bases and 2 bases, there was a span of 13 bases. The CDR3 consists of 13 residues. Germline V gives CDR1 SQVTM, CDR2 ANQGSEA. The data stem from a study of blood T cell repertoires in COVID-19. Study at large: The United States, Italy and Spain were the sources of the acute and convalescent COVID-19 samples. Sources were T cells, B-cell-depleted T cells, or PBMCs; the material itself was cDNA or gDNA.

In the original workflow: Counts of nucleated cells, estimated from reference gene primer amplification, were obtained. The assay was immunoSEQ multiplex PCR, and TCRdb's table has in-frame clones only and misses some. From that table come the V and J calls and clone size; the DNA was used to work out D and trimming. The data hold 200,000 to 250,000 clones, with approximately 80% observed a single time. What was sequenced was peripheral blood. This TCR derives from a man between 25 and 39 years old with active or convalescent COVID-19. V gene TRBV29-1 combines with J gene TRBJ2-3; possible D gene TRBD1, 5 bases. The CDR3 region is CSGTAGNTDTQYF. The CDR3 nucleotides read TGCAGCGGAACCGCAGGGAACACAGATACGCAGTATTTT.